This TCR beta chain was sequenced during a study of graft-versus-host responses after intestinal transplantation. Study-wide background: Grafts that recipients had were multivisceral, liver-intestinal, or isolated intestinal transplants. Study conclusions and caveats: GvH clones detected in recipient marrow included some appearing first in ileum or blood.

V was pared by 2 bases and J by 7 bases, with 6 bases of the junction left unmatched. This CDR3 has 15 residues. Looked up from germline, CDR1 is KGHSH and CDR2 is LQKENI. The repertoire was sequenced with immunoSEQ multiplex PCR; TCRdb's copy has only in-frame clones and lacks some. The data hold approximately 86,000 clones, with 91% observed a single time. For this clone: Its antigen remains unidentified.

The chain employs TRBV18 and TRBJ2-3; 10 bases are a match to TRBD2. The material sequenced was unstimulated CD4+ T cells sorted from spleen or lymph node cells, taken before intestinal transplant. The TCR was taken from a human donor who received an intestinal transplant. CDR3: CASSPGASGGNTQYF. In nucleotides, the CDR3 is TGTGCCAGCTCACCAGGAGCTAGCGGGGGAAATACGCAGTATTTT.